Following are 32 T cell receptor beta chains from one sample sequenced in a study of chemoradiotherapy in HPV16-positive cancers. Libraries were prepared by immunoSEQ multiplex PCR; TCRdb keeps only in-frame clonotypes and omits some of them. The table has about 4,700 clones, 65% to 80% seen once. Sequences were derived from tumor tissue, sampled from a patient who underwent chemoradiotherapy. The receptor source for this set is a human donor with HPV-associated anogenital cancer.

This sequence joins TRBV7-3 and TRBJ2-3, with TRBD2 identical over 9 bases. With 5 bases clipped from V and 4 bases from J, the junction kept 4 bases outside the gene matches. In germline, CDR1 is SGHTA, CDR2 FQGTGA. The CDR3 consists of 14 residues. Here the CDR3 DNA reads TGTGCCAGCAGCGTGGGACTAGCTCCAGATACGCAGTATTTT. It codes for CASSVGLAPDTQYF.

V is TRBV19 and J is TRBJ1-1, with TRBD1 matching 8 bases. The CDR3 length is 15 residues. With V trimmed by 7 bases and J by 6 bases, 13 bases remained unmatched. The germline CDR1 and CDR2 sequences are LNHDA and SQIVND (reference sequence). The CDR3 loop reads CASKGQARGWAEAFF. In DNA, the CDR3 is TGTGCCAGTAAGGGACAGGCTAGGGGTTGGGCTGAAGCTTTCTTT.

The chain carries TRBV29-1 and TRBJ1-5; D call uncertain. The V gene's germline CDR1 is SQVTM and CDR2 ANQGSEA. V shed 4 bases and J shed 7 bases, with 17 bases lying between them. There are 14 residues in the CDR3. The CDR3 sequence is CSVARVIMLQPQHF. Here the CDR3 DNA reads TGCAGCGTTGCCCGGGTGATTATGTTACAGCCCCAGCATTTT.

This chain uses TRBV28 with TRBJ1-3; D is ambiguous. The V and J ends lost 8 bases and 4 bases respectively, with 9 bases between them. CDR1 is MDHEN and CDR2 is SYDVKM in the germline V gene. The CDR3 has 12 amino acids. The CDR3 loop reads CASGVSGNTIYF. The DNA of the CDR3 is TGTGCCAGCGGGGTGTCCGGAAACACCATATATTTT.

The chain is built from TRBV7-3 and TRBJ2-6; D gene uncertain. The germline CDR1 and CDR2 sequences are SGHTA and FQGTGA. V was cut by 5 bases and J by 0 bases, with 11 bases left in between. CDR3 length: 16 amino acids. CDR3 sequence reads: CASSPLGNSGANVLTF. The CDR3 nucleotides are TGTGCCAGCAGCCCCCTGGGGAACTCTGGGGCCAACGTCCTGACTTTC.

The chain joins TRBV19 to TRBJ1-3; D possibly corresponds to TRBD1 (5 bases). The CDR3 covers 14 residues. Trimming pared 10 bases from V and 3 bases from J, leaving 16 bases between. CDR1 and CDR2 from the germline V gene are LNHDA and SQIVND (reference sequence). CDR3 sequence reads: CATSSGTVGNTIYF. CDR3 DNA sequence: TGTGCCACTTCGAGCGGGACCGTTGGAAACACCATATATTTT.

V is TRBV7-6 and J is TRBJ1-1; maybe TRBD1 (5 bases). Trimming left V 2 bases short and J 2 bases short, with 12 bases between. Germline V gene lookup returns CDR1 SGHVS and CDR2 FNYEAQ. The CDR3 sequence is 15 residues long. The CDR3 DNA is TGTGCCAGCAGCTTAACGGCAGGGCCTAACACTGAAGCTTTCTTT. It is translated as CASSLTAGPNTEAFF.

V is TRBV7-9 and J is TRBJ1-4; possible D gene TRBD1, 6 bases. The CDR3 is made up of 17 amino acids. Germline CDR1 SEHNR, CDR2 FQNEAQ (reference sequence). Between the trimmed V and J ends, which lost 3 bases and 0 bases, there was a span of 14 bases. CDR3 sequence: CASSFGAGAATNEKLFF. The CDR3 bases are TGTGCCAGCAGCTTCGGGGCAGGGGCTGCAACTAATGAAAAACTGTTTTTT. Full variable domain (outside the CDR3, taken from reference TRBV7-9 and TRBJ1-4): DTGVSQNPRHKITKRGQNVTFRCDPISEHNRLYWYRQTLGQGPEFLTYFQNEAQLEKSRLLSDRFSAERPKGSFSTLEIQRTEQGDSAMYLCASSFGAGAATNEKLFFGSGTQLSVL.

There are a few counts of this clone. This chain's CDR3 is CASSSTANSPLHF. CDR3 bases: TGCGCCAGCAGCTCGACAGCGAATTCACCCCTCCACTTT. The chain recombines TRBV5-1 with TRBJ1-6, with D possibly matching TRBD1 (5 bases). Germline V gives CDR1 SGHRS, CDR2 YFSETQ. With 3 bases removed from V and 7 bases from J, the gap between germline ends came to 8 bases. The CDR3 runs to 13 residues.

The V call is TRBV7-2, the J call TRBJ1-1, with D possibly TRBD1 on 5 matching bases. V was trimmed by 4 bases and J by 12 bases, leaving 15 bases between them. The CDR3 sequence is 12 residues long. CDR1 SGHTA and CDR2 FQGNSA come from the germline V gene. Written as DNA, the CDR3 is TGTGCCAGCAGCTCCTACACAGGAGATCCTTTCTTT. It codes for CASSSYTGDPFF.

This clone has only a few counts. The V and J genes are TRBV7-3 and TRBJ1-2, with unresolved D. CDR1 SGHTA and CDR2 FQGTGA come from the germline V gene. Trimming left V 5 bases short and J 2 bases short, with 15 bases between. The CDR3 loop spans 15 amino acids. CDR3 protein: CASSPQAGSNYGYTF. In nucleotides, the CDR3 is TGTGCCAGCAGCCCCCAGGCAGGCTCCAACTATGGCTACACCTTC.

The chain joins TRBV7-6 to TRBJ2-7, with D tentatively TRBD1 (6 bases). Germline V lookup: CDR1 SGHVS, CDR2 FNYEAQ. V was trimmed by 5 bases and J by 3 bases, leaving 14 bases between them. The CDR3 runs to 14 residues. CDR3 region: CASSPRGIGYEQYF. The CDR3 bases are TGTGCCAGCAGCCCCAGGGGAATTGGCTACGAGCAGTACTTC.

Here the CDR3 DNA reads TGTGCCAGCAGCTTAGATCAGGGGGCCTACGAGCAGTACTTC. This gives the protein CASSLDQGAYEQYF. The chain uses TRBV7-9 and TRBJ2-7; TRBD1 matches at 7 bases. Trimming at V came to 1 base and at J to 2 bases, leaving 2 bases not matched to a gene. This CDR3 is 14 amino acids long. CDR1 and CDR2 (germline): SEHNR, FQNEAQ (reference sequence). Complete variable domain (other parts from reference TRBV7-9 and TRBJ2-7): DTGVSQNPRHKITKRGQNVTFRCDPISEHNRLYWYRQTLGQGPEFLTYFQNEAQLEKSRLLSDRFSAERPKGSFSTLEIQRTEQGDSAMYLCASSLDQGAYEQYFGPGTRLTVT.

Regarding this clone: At one of its ends the junction is not consistent with the germline gene, which may arise from a read error. This rearrangement joins TRBV4-1 to TRBJ1-3; no definite D call. This CDR3 spans 18 amino acids. Germline CDR1 and CDR2: MGHRA and YSYEKL. The CDR3 DNA reads TGCGCCAGCAGCCAATGGTTCCCCGCGGCCAGGCCTGGCAACACCATATATTTT. It translates to CASSQWFPAARPGNTIYF.

The chain combines TRBV5-5 with TRBJ2-1, with D possibly being TRBD1 (7 bases). Trimming removed 3 bases at V and 1 base at J, with 11 bases between. This CDR3 region has 15 residues. CDR1 and CDR2 (germline): SGHKS, YYEKEE (reference sequence). The CDR3 sequence is CASSSPGGSYNEQFF. CDR3 in DNA: TGTGCCAGCAGCTCCCCAGGGGGGTCCTACAATGAGCAGTTCTTC.

This clone has only a few counts. V and J are TRBV5-4 and TRBJ2-7; TRBD2 matches at 8 bases. The CDR3 is 15 amino acids. Germline V lookup: CDR1 SGHNT, CDR2 YYREEE (reference sequence). The trim removed 3 bases at V and 0 bases at J, leaving 5 bases unmatched. The CDR3 nucleotides read TGTGCCAGCAGCTCCCCGGGGGGGGCCTCCTACGAGCAGTACTTC. It codes for CASSSPGGASYEQYF.

The gene calls are TRBV5-1 and TRBJ1-2; 8 nucleotides line up with TRBD1. This CDR3 region has 16 residues. CDR1 and CDR2 (germline): SGHRS, YFSETQ. Trimming cost V 4 bases and J 4 bases; bases outside gene matches: 12. The DNA for the CDR3 is TGCGCCAGCAGCGCCCGGACCGGGACAGGTAGCTATGGCTACACCTTC. As protein: CASSARTGTGSYGYTF.

The chain carries TRBV10-3 and TRBJ2-2, with D tentatively TRBD2 (5 bases). This CDR3 is built from 15 residues. CDR1 is ENHRY, CDR2 SYGVKD, per germline. V was trimmed by 0 bases and J by 2 bases, leaving 7 bases between them. The CDR3 nucleotides read TGTGCCATCAGTGAGTCGAGCGGAAACACCGGGGAGCTGTTTTTT. Its protein product is CAISESSGNTGELFF.

The count of this clone is one. This chain connects TRBV19 to TRBJ2-1; 13 positions agree with TRBD2. J lost 1 base, V lost 1 base, and 10 bases had no gene match. CDR3 length: 20 amino acids. Germline assignment: CDR1 LNHDA and CDR2 SQIVND (reference sequence). The CDR3 loop reads CASSIVGRLAGGASYNEQFF. In DNA form, the CDR3 reads TGTGCCAGTAGTATAGTTGGGAGACTAGCGGGAGGTGCATCCTACAATGAGCAGTTCTTC.

This clone was counted a few times. The chain employs TRBV7-2 and TRBJ1-1, with 10 bases aligning to TRBD1. Germline V CDR1 and CDR2: SGHTA, FQGNSA. The CDR3 extends over 17 amino acids. V gave up 11 bases and J gave up 0 bases; unmatched junction bases: 15. Here the CDR3 DNA reads TGTGCCTCAGCTTATGGGACAGGGGCGGTCATGAACACTGAAGCTTTCTTT. Translated: CASAYGTGAVMNTEAFF.

The V call is TRBV4-1, the J call TRBJ2-7, with D perhaps matching TRBD1 (6 bases). V was clipped by 0 bases and J by 4 bases, with 13 bases between them. In germline, CDR1 is MGHRA, CDR2 YSYEKL. This CDR3 is 15 amino acids long. The CDR3 is CASSQDISGAYEQYF. The CDR3, as DNA: TGCGCCAGCAGCCAAGATATATCAGGGGCTTACGAGCAGTACTTC.

This chain uses TRBV6-5 with TRBJ1-2; no clear D gene. Germline V gives CDR1 MNHEY, CDR2 SVGAGI. The CDR3 has 13 residues. V was trimmed by 0 bases and J by 4 bases, leaving 6 bases between them. The CDR3: CASSYSPAYGYTF. The CDR3 nucleotides read TGTGCCAGCAGTTACTCGCCAGCCTATGGCTACACCTTC.

This clone came up once. V and J are TRBV19 and TRBJ1-2; TRBD1 aligns across 7 bases. From germline, CDR1 is LNHDA and CDR2 SQIVND (reference sequence). The V and J ends lost 5 bases and 8 bases, in that order; junction bases with no gene match: 11. The CDR3 consists of 14 residues. The CDR3 DNA follows: TGTGCCAGTAGTCCCGGGACCAGGGGACAGGGCTACACCTTC. This translates into CASSPGTRGQGYTF.

V is TRBV30 and J is TRBJ1-2, with no clear D. The germline V gene has CDR1 GTSNPN and CDR2 SVGIG (reference sequence). CDR3 length: 13 amino acids. Between the trimmed V and J ends, which lost 5 bases and 1 base, there was a span of 11 bases. The CDR3 bases are TGTGCCTGGCACTCGGGATTTAACTATGGCTACACCTTC. This encodes CAWHSGFNYGYTF.

Here the CDR3 reads CASSRTGGTYEQYF. In DNA form, the CDR3 reads TGTGCCAGCAGTCGAACAGGGGGAACCTACGAGCAGTACTTC. The V gene is TRBV6-1, the J gene TRBJ2-7, with 8 positions matching TRBD1. The CDR3 runs to 14 residues. Germline lookup yields CDR1 MNHNS and CDR2 SASEGT. The junction had 5 bases not matched to a gene; V was cut back by 5 bases and J by 2 bases.

This chain uses TRBV19 with TRBJ1-5, with 9 nucleotides matching TRBD1. The V segment lost 5 bases and the J segment 6 bases; nucleotides outside the gene matches: 2. Looked up from germline, CDR1 is LNHDA and CDR2 is SQIVND (reference sequence). This CDR3 comprises 13 residues. The CDR3 loop reads CASSPGQGQPQHF. Here the CDR3 DNA reads TGTGCCAGTAGTCCGGGACAGGGTCAGCCCCAGCATTTT. Based on the CDR3 plus reference TRBV19 and TRBJ1-5, the full variable domain is DGGITQSPKYLFRKEGQNVTLSCEQNLNHDAMYWYRQDPGQGLRLIYYSQIVNDFQKGDIAEGYSVSREKKESFPLTVTSAQKNPTAFYLCASSPGQGQPQHFGDGTRLSIL.

The V and J genes are TRBV30 and TRBJ2-2; perhaps TRBD2 as D (5 bases). Germline assignment: CDR1 GTSNPN and CDR2 SVGIG (reference sequence). V was clipped by 3 bases and J by 7 bases, with 21 bases between them. The CDR3 spans 16 residues. CDR3 residues: CAWSEPGGSRDGELFF. In DNA, the CDR3 is TGTGCCTGGAGCGAGCCGGGCGGGTCAAGGGACGGGGAGCTGTTTTTT. Full variable domain (remainder filled in from reference TRBV30 and TRBJ2-2): SQTIHQWPATLVQPVGSPLSLECTVEGTSNPNLYWYRQAAGRGLQLLFYSVGIGQISSEVPQNLSASRPQDRQFILSSKKLLLSDSGFYLCAWSEPGGSRDGELFFGEGSRLTVL.

This chain joins TRBV28 and TRBJ2-7; D call uncertain. The CDR3 has 12 amino acids. The V gene's germline CDR1 is MDHEN and CDR2 SYDVKM. V was clipped by 4 bases and J by 5 bases, with 9 bases between them. The CDR3: CASSSQQDEQYF. CDR3 nucleotide sequence: TGTGCCAGCAGTTCTCAGCAAGACGAGCAGTACTTC.

This clone was observed a handful of times. The chain links TRBV2 to TRBJ2-1; 7 nucleotides line up with TRBD1. Unmatched junction bases numbered 5, after V lost 5 bases and J lost 10 bases. The CDR3 consists of 12 residues. Germline loops: CDR1 SNHLY, CDR2 FYNNEI. Here the CDR3 reads CASSYTGEEQFF. DNA for the CDR3: TGTGCCAGCAGTTATACAGGGGAGGAGCAGTTCTTC.

The genes are TRBV18 and TRBJ2-6; the D is unclear. The germline CDR1 and CDR2 sequences are KGHSH and LQKENI. The CDR3 length is 14 residues. Trimming took 2 bases from V and 0 from J, leaving 2 bases between them. The CDR3 here is CASSPTSGANVLTF. CDR3 bases: TGTGCCAGCTCACCAACCTCTGGGGCCAACGTCCTGACTTTC.

This clone occurred once. The rearrangement joins TRBV29-1 to TRBJ1-2; D perhaps matches TRBD1 (6 bases). This CDR3 spans 14 amino acids. Trimming stripped 6 bases from V and 1 base from J, with 15 bases between. Germline V gene lookup returns CDR1 SQVTM and CDR2 ANQGSEA. The CDR3 DNA is TGCAGCGTGGGGGGGCCTTCCGGTAACTATGGCTACACCTTC. It translates to CSVGGPSGNYGYTF.

The gene calls are TRBV7-2 and TRBJ2-5, with 7 positions matching TRBD2. This CDR3 has 15 residues. In germline, CDR1 is SGHTA, CDR2 FQGNSA. Unmatched junction bases numbered 6, after V lost 3 bases and J lost 2 bases. The CDR3 loop reads CASSLASGNQETQYF. Written as DNA, the CDR3 is TGTGCCAGCAGCTTGGCTAGCGGAAATCAAGAGACCCAGTACTTC.